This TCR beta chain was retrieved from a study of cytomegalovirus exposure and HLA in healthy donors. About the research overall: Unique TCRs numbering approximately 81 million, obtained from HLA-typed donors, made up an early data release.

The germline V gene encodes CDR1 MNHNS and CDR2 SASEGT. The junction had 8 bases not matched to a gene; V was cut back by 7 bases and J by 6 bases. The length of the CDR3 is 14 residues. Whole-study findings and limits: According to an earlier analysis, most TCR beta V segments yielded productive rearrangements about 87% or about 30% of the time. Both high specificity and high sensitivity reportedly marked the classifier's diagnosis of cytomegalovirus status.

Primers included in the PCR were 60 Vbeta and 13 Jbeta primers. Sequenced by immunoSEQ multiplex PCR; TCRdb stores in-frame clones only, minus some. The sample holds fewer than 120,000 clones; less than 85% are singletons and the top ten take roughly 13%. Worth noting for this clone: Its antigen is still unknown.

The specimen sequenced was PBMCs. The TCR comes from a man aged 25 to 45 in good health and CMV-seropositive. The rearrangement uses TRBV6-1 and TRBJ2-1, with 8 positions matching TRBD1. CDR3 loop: CASNVLQGGNEQFF. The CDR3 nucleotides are TGTGCCAGCAACGTATTACAGGGGGGCAATGAGCAGTTCTTC.